This is a list of T cell receptor beta chains from one sample in a study of cytomegalovirus exposure and HLA in healthy donors. The repertoire was sequenced with immunoSEQ multiplex PCR; TCRdb's copy has only in-frame clones and lacks some. The sample has some 150,000 clones, about three quarters seen once. The sequenced sample consisted of PBMCs. All receptors come from a male donor in good health and CMV-seronegative. Each CDR3 is given without its conserved first and last residue. The size of a clone is reported for some rows only, either as once, few or many, or as a class for expanded clones.

TRBV6-5 | NA | ASNRGGLTGELF
TRBV19 | NA | ASSIGGQGYEQY
TRBV20-1 | NA | SGTLAGVPL
TRBV7-9 | NA | SSSLAVGRAGQETQY
TRBV7-9 | NA | SSSFDRVDGYT
TRBV9 | once | ASSASGLAAYNEQF
TRBV6-5 | NA | ASSYIAGDNQPQH
TRBV5-4 | NA | ASSWGQGSYEQY
TRBV5-1 | NA | ASSLGQGHYGYT
TRBV19 | once | ASSMRQGNYEQY
TRBV11-2 | NA | ASSSTGEQF
TRBV6-5 | NA | ASSYRDRDSPLH
TRBV5-8 | NA | ASSGRTGTSGYT
TRBV12-5 | NA | ASGLVLGLAGGRNNEQF
TRBV5-1 | NA | ASSFERQGNNSPLH
TRBV6-6 | NA | ASSYGFYEQY
TRBV7-9 | few | ASSPRTGPYGELF
TRBV18 | NA | ASSPPYLPREQY
TRBV11-3 | few | ASSLGGLAADTQY
TRBV5-6 | NA | ASSFRGPGETQY
TRBV29-1 | NA | SVAKLLGGDEAF
TRBV2 | NA | ASKREGLETQY
TRBV4-3 | NA | ASSQALYTEAF
TRBV29-1 | NA | SVPADRGEQY
TRBV7-2 | few | ASSLAITDTQY
TRBV19 | NA | ASSRTGTPDYGYT
TRBV11-3 | NA | ASSLVSGGLSPDTQY
TRBV14 | NA | ASSPRRDSLYEQY
TRBV7-6 | NA | ASSSRQGREGPGELF
TRBV18 | NA | ASSPYSGEQNEQF
TRBV7-9 | NA | SSSLAIRQGNTGELF
TRBV7-9 | NA | ASSLGGTGYDTGELF
TRBV7-6 | once | ASSLAPGKPQH
TRBV29-1 | NA | SGGLAGRTGELF